The 26 T cell receptor beta chains listed next were all sequenced from one sample in a study of T cells in women clearing cervical HPV infection. Sequenced by immunoSEQ multiplex PCR; TCRdb stores in-frame clones only, minus some. This sample carries about 22,000 clones, with roughly 3.1% going to the ten biggest clones. Sequencing used blood buffy coat. The receptors were sampled from a woman between 18 and 70 years old with a cervical HPV16 infection that either progressed to CIN3+ or cleared (not recorded which).

CDR3 DNA, as far as it was read: TGCAGTGCTAGACCGGATCTAGGCTCTAACTATGGC. Protein: CSARPDLGSNYG. The complete CDR3 protein is CSARPDLGSNYGYTF. V is TRBV20-1 and J is TRBJ1-2; D is unclear. The read halts 3 residues ahead of the CDR3 end, with the missing end drawn from the germline J gene. The germline V gene encodes CDR1 DFQATT and CDR2 SNEGSKA (reference sequence). CDR3 length equals 15 residues. Deletions cut 2 bases from V and 0 bases from J, with 13 bases between.

As regards this clone: The read falls 3 residues short of the CDR3 end, and the missing part is taken from the germline J gene. The gene calls are TRBV12-3 or TRBV12-4 and TRBJ2-7, with 8 positions matching TRBD2. The CDR3 sequence is 14 residues long. J lost 3 bases, V lost 5 bases, and 6 bases had no gene match. CDR3 sequence reads: CASSRGGPFYEQYF. Incomplete CDR3 DNA: TGTGCCAGCAGTCGGGGGGGACCTTTCTACGAG.

As for this clone: The read falls 3 residues short of the CDR3 end, and the missing part is taken from the germline J gene. The chain couples TRBV20-1 to TRBJ2-6; 11 bases line up with TRBD2. The CDR3 is 18 residues long. The V gene's germline CDR1 is DFQATT and CDR2 SNEGSKA (reference sequence). V was clipped by 2 bases and J by 0 bases; unmatched bases: 6. The CDR3 region is CSARHRTSGPSGANVLTF. The DNA read from the CDR3 is TGCAGTGCTAGACACCGGACTAGCGGGCCCTCTGGGGCCAACGTC.

With respect to this clone: Read coverage stops 3 residues before the CDR3 terminus; the germline J gene supplies the remainder. The chain employs TRBV5-1 and TRBJ2-1; 12 nucleotides align to TRBD2. V shed 3 bases, J shed 9 bases, and the junction held 7 bases outside the gene matches. Germline V gene sequence: CDR1 SGHRS, CDR2 YFSETQ. The CDR3 contains 15 residues. The part of the CDR3 DNA that was read is TGCGCCAGCAGCTCTCCTAGCGGGAGGGGGATTGAG. As protein: CASSSPSGRGIE. The whole CDR3 sequence is CASSSPSGRGIEQFF.

With respect to this clone: The missing CDR3 end, 3 residues past where the read stops, is filled in from the germline J gene. This chain connects TRBV6-2 or TRBV6-3 to TRBJ2-1, with 10 nucleotides matching TRBD2. This CDR3 comprises 14 residues. V gave up 7 bases and J gave up 4 bases; unmatched junction bases: 4. Looked up from germline, CDR1 is MNHEY and CDR2 is SVGEGT. This CDR3 is CASMGLAHYNEQFF. The covered CDR3 bases are TGTGCCAGCATGGGACTAGCGCATTACAATGAG.

This clone ranks as medium-sized in terms of frequency. With the read ending 3 residues before the CDR3 end, the germline J gene is used to fill in that end. The chain employs TRBV6-2 or TRBV6-3 and TRBJ2-5, with D maybe TRBD1 (6 bases). CDR1 and CDR2 (germline): MNHEY, SVGEGT. The CDR3 contains 16 residues. V was trimmed by 5 bases and J by 5 bases, leaving 21 bases between them. The covered CDR3 bases are TGTGCCAGCAGTGCCCAGGGACCTTCAGGGGCGGAGACC. Translated, it gives CASSAQGPSGAET. The whole CDR3 sequence reads CASSAQGPSGAETQYF.

Regarding this clone: The read ends 3 residues shy of where the CDR3 ends; the end is completed using the germline J gene. In the same sample, other DNA sequences code for this CDR3. The chain has TRBV29-1 and TRBJ2-1, with D tentatively TRBD2 (5 bases). V lost 3 bases and J lost 0, with 24 bases in between. This CDR3 contains 19 residues. Looked up from germline, CDR1 is SQVTM and CDR2 is ANQGSEA. CDR3 DNA (partial): TGCAGCGTTGAGGGTGTGCTAGCTGGAGAGACCAGCTCCTACAATGAG. It encodes CSVEGVLAGETSSYNE. The entire CDR3 is CSVEGVLAGETSSYNEQFF.

Remarks on this clone: The CDR3 end lies 3 residues beyond the end of the read and is filled in from the germline J gene. The V and J genes are TRBV7-9 and TRBJ2-2; D uncertain. Germline CDR1 is SEHNR and CDR2 is FQNEAQ (reference sequence). Trimming removed 5 bases from V and 4 bases from J, with 8 bases in between. The CDR3 is 13 residues long. The CDR3 spells CASSPYRTGELFF. Incomplete CDR3 DNA: TGTGCCAGCAGCCCCTATCGCACCGGGGAG.

As regards this clone: The read ends 3 residues before the CDR3 terminus; that terminus is restored from the germline J gene. The gene calls are TRBV7-9 and TRBJ1-4; 7 bases agree with TRBD1. From germline, CDR1 is SEHNR and CDR2 FQNEAQ (reference sequence). This CDR3 comprises 14 residues. The J segment lost 8 bases and the V segment lost 11 bases, leaving 14 bases of the junction unmatched. CDR3 amino acids: CAGNSGTAGEKLFF. The DNA read from the CDR3 is TGTGCCGGAAACAGCGGGACAGCAGGGGAAAAA. Based on the CDR3 plus reference TRBV7-9 and TRBJ1-4, the full variable domain is DTGVSQNPRHKITKRGQNVTFRCDPISEHNRLYWYRQTLGQGPEFLTYFQNEAQLEKSRLLSDRFSAERPKGSFSTLEIQRTEQGDSAMYLCAGNSGTAGEKLFFGSGTQLSVL.

Details on this clone: The read ends 3 residues early relative to the CDR3; the germline J gene fills the gap. The gene calls are TRBV5-1 and TRBJ1-2; 9 bases line up with TRBD1. Germline assignment: CDR1 SGHRS and CDR2 YFSETQ. The CDR3 is made up of 17 amino acids. V lost 2 bases and J lost 5; bases outside the gene matches: 13. The DNA read from the CDR3 is TGCGCCAGCAGCTTACGGACAGGGGACGGGTTGGCTTATGGC. This gives the protein CASSLRTGDGLAYG. The full CDR3 protein is CASSLRTGDGLAYGYTF.

Comments on this clone: At one end, the junction sequence differs from germline, possibly due to a read error. The DNA ends 3 residues before the CDR3 does, and the rest of the CDR3 is filled in from the germline J gene. The rearrangement uses TRBV7-9 and TRBJ2-7, with 10 bases identical to TRBD2. CDR3 length: 13 residues. The V gene's germline CDR1 is SEHNR and CDR2 FQNEAQ (reference sequence). Here the CDR3 reads CSSGTSASYEQYF. CDR3 DNA (partial): TGTTCCAGCGGGACTAGCGCGTCCTACGAG.

About this clone itself: Sequencing ends 3 residues short of the CDR3 end; the germline J gene provides the rest. The chain combines TRBV19 with TRBJ2-5; 13 bases are a match to TRBD2. The V segment lost 5 bases and the J segment 5 bases; nucleotides outside the gene matches: 8. This CDR3 spans 16 amino acids. CDR1 is LNHDA and CDR2 is SQIVND in the germline V gene (reference sequence). CDR3 protein: CASSSGTSGIAETQYF. Incomplete CDR3 DNA: TGTGCCAGTAGTTCCGGGACTAGCGGGATTGCGGAGACC.

The CDR3 DNA, read in part, is TGCAGCGTTGGGGGGCTGGGGATCGATGAG. Residues: CSVGGLGIDE. The CDR3 in its entirety is CSVGGLGIDEQFF. The chain couples TRBV29-1 to TRBJ2-1; a possible D gene is TRBD1 (6 bases). The missing CDR3 end, 3 residues past where the read stops, is filled in from the germline J gene. Trimming removed 4 bases at V and 8 bases at J, with 15 bases between. From germline, CDR1 is SQVTM and CDR2 ANQGSEA. The CDR3 has 13 amino acids.

The part of the CDR3 DNA that was read is TGTGCCTGGAGACCTAGCGGGACCAATGAG. This gives the protein CAWRPSGTNE. The complete CDR3 protein is CAWRPSGTNEQFF. The V and J genes are TRBV30 and TRBJ2-1; 9 bases are shared with TRBD2. The read halts 3 residues ahead of the CDR3 end, with the missing end drawn from the germline J gene. Germline CDR1 and CDR2: GTSNPN and SVGIG (reference sequence). The CDR3 runs 13 residues. With V trimmed by 3 bases and J by 6 bases, 3 bases remained unmatched. The whole variable domain, remainder taken from reference TRBV30 and TRBJ2-1, is SQTIHQWPATLVQPVGSPLSLECTVEGTSNPNLYWYRQAAGRGLQLLFYSVGIGQISSEVPQNLSASRPQDRQFILSSKKLLLSDSGFYLCAWRPSGTNEQFFGPGTRLTVL.

Remarks on this clone: The observed sequence ends 3 residues before the CDR3 terminus, with the missing tail filled in from the germline J gene. V and J are TRBV30 and TRBJ1-1; TRBD1 matches 9 bases. Trimming removed 0 bases from V and 6 bases from J; junction bases left unmatched: 11. The CDR3 runs 16 residues. CDR1 is GTSNPN and CDR2 is SVGIG in the germline V gene (reference sequence). The CDR3 loop reads CAWSVPGTGQRPEAFF. Incomplete CDR3 DNA: TGTGCCTGGAGTGTACCCGGGACAGGGCAGCGGCCTGAA.

Points on this clone: The missing CDR3 end, 3 residues past where the read stops, is filled in from the germline J gene. This rearrangement joins TRBV7-2 to TRBJ2-5, with 9 bases that match TRBD2. V shed 5 bases, J shed 5 bases, and the junction held 9 bases outside the gene matches. The CDR3 sequence is 15 residues long. Germline V gene lookup returns CDR1 SGHTA and CDR2 FQGNSA. CDR3 loop: CASSPPWLAGETQYF. The part of the CDR3 DNA that was read is TGTGCCAGCAGCCCCCCGTGGCTAGCGGGGGAGACC.

As concerns this clone: The read ends 3 residues before the CDR3 terminus; that terminus is restored from the germline J gene. The V and J genes are TRBV5-1 and TRBJ1-3, with TRBD1 identical over 11 bases. Germline V gives CDR1 SGHRS, CDR2 YFSETQ. CDR3 length equals 17 residues. With 3 bases clipped from V and 8 bases from J, the junction kept 13 bases outside the gene matches. This CDR3 reads CASSSDFLGQGADTIYF. The covered CDR3 bases are TGCGCCAGCAGCTCCGATTTTCTTGGACAGGGGGCGGACACC.

As regards this clone: The read comes to an end 3 residues before the CDR3 does, leaving the germline J gene to fill in the end. The chain is built from TRBV2 and TRBJ2-2, with 8 bases aligning to TRBD2. The germline CDR1 and CDR2 sequences are SNHLY and FYNNEI. V trimming: 2 bases; J trimming: 0 bases; junction bases outside the gene matches: 8. The CDR3 is 18 amino acids. The CDR3 sequence is CASSELTSGKPNTGELFF. The DNA read from the CDR3 is TGTGCCAGCAGTGAACTCACTAGCGGCAAACCGAACACCGGGGAG.

Regarding this clone: The read halts 3 residues ahead of the CDR3 end, with the missing end drawn from the germline J gene. The V gene is TRBV16, the J gene TRBJ1-5; 7 nucleotides align to TRBD1. Germline lookup yields CDR1 KGHSY and CDR2 FQNENV. The CDR3 loop spans 16 amino acids. Trimming removed 0 bases from V and 7 bases from J; junction bases left unmatched: 9. The CDR3 reads CASSQSETGIGQPQHF. Incomplete CDR3 DNA: TGTGCCAGCAGCCAATCGGAGACAGGGATTGGCCAGCCC. Full variable domain (rest looked up from reference TRBV16 and TRBJ1-5): GEEVAQTPKHLVRGEGQKAKLYCAPIKGHSYVFWYQQVLKNEFKFLISFQNENVFDETGMPKERFSAKCLPNSPCSLEIQATKLEDSAVYFCASSQSETGIGQPQHFGDGTRLSIL.

A remark on this clone: One end of the junction does not line up with germline, which may come from a read error. In the same sample, other DNA sequences code for this CDR3. The sequenced CDR3 bases are TGCAGCGCTAGGCCCAGAGCCTACGAG. Amino acid sequence: CSARPRAYE. The CDR3, in full, reads CSARPRAYEQYF. V is TRBV20-1 and J is TRBJ2-7; no clear D gene. The read gets to within 3 residues of the CDR3 end, and the germline J gene fills in the rest. Looked up from germline, CDR1 is DFQATT and CDR2 is SNEGSKA (reference sequence). The CDR3 is made up of 12 amino acids.

Turning to this clone: The observed sequence ends 3 residues before the CDR3 terminus, with the missing tail filled in from the germline J gene. V is TRBV10-2 and J is TRBJ2-5; 8 nucleotides align to TRBD1. Germline CDR1 WSHSY, CDR2 SAAADI. The CDR3 covers 17 residues. The V gene end was trimmed by 2 bases and the J gene end by 5 bases; junction bases not matched to a gene: 13. The CDR3 is CASSESSFGQGPETQYF. The DNA read from the CDR3 is TGCGCCAGCAGTGAGAGCAGCTTCGGACAGGGTCCTGAGACC.

In regard to this clone: The read finishes 3 residues shy of the CDR3 end, and the germline J gene is used to complete it. Other DNA sequences in this sample translate to the same CDR3. The V and J genes are TRBV20-1 and TRBJ2-1; 9 nucleotides align to TRBD2. Germline V gene data show CDR1 as DFQATT and CDR2 as SNEGSKA (reference sequence). The CDR3 runs to 17 residues. With 0 bases clipped from V and 5 bases from J, the junction kept 11 bases outside the gene matches. The CDR3: CSARDLTSGEPNNEQFF. CDR3 DNA (partial): TGCAGTGCTAGAGATCTGACTAGCGGAGAACCAAACAATGAG.

For this clone: The read is 3 residues too short to cover the CDR3 end, so that end is filled in from the germline J gene. V usage is TRBV10-2 and J usage is TRBJ2-1; 12 bases are a match to TRBD2. This CDR3 region has 16 residues. With V trimmed by 6 bases and J by 5 bases, 8 bases remained unmatched. CDR1 WSHSY and CDR2 SAAADI come from the germline V gene. Incomplete CDR3 DNA: TGCGCCAGCAGACTAGCGGGAGGAACCTTCAACAATGAG. It translates to CASRLAGGTFNNE. The complete CDR3 reads CASRLAGGTFNNEQFF.

Frequency places this clone as medium-sized (0.01 to 0.1%). The sequence runs out 3 residues before the end of the CDR3; the remainder is reconstructed from the germline J gene. The chain carries TRBV18 and TRBJ1-2, with TRBD1 identical over 7 bases. V lost 3 bases to trimming and J lost 6 bases; unmatched junction nucleotides: 7. Germline CDR1 and CDR2: KGHSH and LQKENI. The CDR3 length is 14 residues. CDR3 residues: CASSPSPGTDGYTF. The CDR3 DNA, read in part, is TGTGCCAGCTCACCCAGTCCCGGGACAGATGGC.

Comment on this clone: Read data end 3 residues before the CDR3 end; the end is taken from the germline J gene. The chain has TRBV20-1 and TRBJ2-3, with D possibly being TRBD1 (5 bases). The V end lost 6 bases, the J end lost 0 bases, and 13 bases lay between the germline ends. This CDR3 region has 14 residues. Germline loops: CDR1 DFQATT, CDR2 SNEGSKA (reference sequence). The CDR3 bases that were read are TGCAGTGCCACCGGACAATCTAGCACAGATACG. It yields the protein CSATGQSSTDT. The CDR3, in full, reads CSATGQSSTDTQYF.

Worth noting for this clone: The CDR3 end falls 3 residues outside the read, so it is completed with the germline J gene. The chain combines TRBV19 with TRBJ2-7; 10 bases fit TRBD1. Trimming cost V 7 bases and J 1 base; bases outside gene matches: 7. The germline gives CDR1 LNHDA, CDR2 SQIVND (reference sequence). The length of the CDR3 is 15 residues. CDR3 bases read: TGTGCCAGTACCGCACCGGGACAGGGGTCCTACGAG. Its translation is CASTAPGQGSYE. In full, the CDR3 is CASTAPGQGSYEQYF.